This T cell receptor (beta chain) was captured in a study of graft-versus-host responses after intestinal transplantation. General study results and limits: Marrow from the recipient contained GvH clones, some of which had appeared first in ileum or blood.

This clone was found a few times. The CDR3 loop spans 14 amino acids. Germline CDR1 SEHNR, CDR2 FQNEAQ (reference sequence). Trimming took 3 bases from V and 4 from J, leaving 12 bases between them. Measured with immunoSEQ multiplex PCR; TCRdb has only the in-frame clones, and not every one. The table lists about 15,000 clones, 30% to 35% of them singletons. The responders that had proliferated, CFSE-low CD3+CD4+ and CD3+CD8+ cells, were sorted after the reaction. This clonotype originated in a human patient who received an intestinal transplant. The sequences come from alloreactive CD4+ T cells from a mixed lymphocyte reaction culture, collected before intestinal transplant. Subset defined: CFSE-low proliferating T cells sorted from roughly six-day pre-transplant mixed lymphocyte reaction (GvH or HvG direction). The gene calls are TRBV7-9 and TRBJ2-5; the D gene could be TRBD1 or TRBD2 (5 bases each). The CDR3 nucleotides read TGTGCCAGCAGCTTGGGGCTAGCTGGAGAGACCCAGTACTTC. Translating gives CASSLGLAGETQYF.